The 21 T cell receptor beta chains listed next were all sequenced from one sample in a study of CD8+ T cells in alopecia areata. Reverse transcribed after extraction, RNA yielded cDNA as the sequencing template. This table comes from immunoSEQ multiplex PCR, and its TCRdb copy is limited to in-frame clones, with some not included. The sample consists of about 270,000 clones, 60% of them appearing once. Stated treatment: oral pan-JAK inhibitor, 5-10 mg twice daily. The material was CD4+ T cells sorted from blood, obtained around week 54, from a patient treated with tofacitinib. These receptors all come from a human donor with alopecia areata.

The chain employs TRBV9 and TRBJ1-6; weak D call: TRBD1 (6 bases). Germline assignment: CDR1 SGDLS and CDR2 YYNGEE. Trimming took 4 bases from V and 7 from J, leaving 12 bases between them. The CDR3 is made up of 14 amino acids. CDR3 DNA sequence: TGTGCCAGCAGCATGACAGGTCTGAATTCACCCCTCCACTTT. Translating gives CASSMTGLNSPLHF.

There are a few counts of this clone. CDR3 in amino acids: CASSPDSGLSTDTQYF. CDR3 in DNA: TGTGCCAGCTCACCGGATAGCGGTCTGAGCACAGATACGCAGTATTTT. V is TRBV18 and J is TRBJ2-3; weak D call: TRBD2 (6 bases). V dropped 3 bases and J dropped 0 bases, with 13 bases sitting between them. Germline-derived CDR1 and CDR2 are KGHSH and LQKENI. The CDR3 extends over 16 amino acids.

V usage is TRBV9 and J usage is TRBJ2-5; D unclear. The CDR3 is made up of 13 amino acids. The germline CDR1 and CDR2 sequences are SGDLS and YYNGEE. V lost 0 bases and J 1 base, leaving 4 bases between the germline ends. The CDR3, as DNA: TGTGCCAGCAGCGTAGACAGCCAAGAGACCCAGTACTTC. This codes for CASSVDSQETQYF.

This clone was detected only a few times. The chain joins TRBV28 to TRBJ2-5; 9 nucleotides align to TRBD2. The V segment lost 4 bases and the J segment 2 bases; nucleotides outside the gene matches: 20. The CDR3 extends over 20 amino acids. Germline V lookup: CDR1 MDHEN, CDR2 SYDVKM. CDR3 region: CASSSTRVPAGGRIQETQYF. CDR3 coding DNA: TGTGCCAGCAGTTCGACCAGGGTCCCAGCGGGGGGACGCATACAAGAGACCCAGTACTTC.

The V gene is TRBV10-3, the J gene TRBJ2-3, with 13 bases lining up with TRBD2. V dropped 10 bases and J dropped 4; count of bases not matched to a gene: 8. The CDR3 sequence is 15 residues long. Germline V lookup: CDR1 ENHRY, CDR2 SYGVKD. The CDR3 DNA sequence: TGTGCCAGCGGGACTAGCGGGGATAGGGCAGATACGCAGTATTTT. This sequence encodes CASGTSGDRADTQYF.

The V and J genes are TRBV9 and TRBJ2-7, with 7 bases aligning to TRBD2. This CDR3 comprises 15 residues. J gave up 6 bases and V 0 bases, and 9 bases lay outside the gene matches. Germline assignment: CDR1 SGDLS and CDR2 YYNGEE. CDR3 protein: CASSVGGGAIGEQYF. CDR3 DNA: TGTGCCAGCAGCGTAGGCGGGGGAGCCATCGGCGAGCAGTACTTC. Full variable domain (remainder filled in from reference TRBV9 and TRBJ2-7): DSGVTQTPKHLITATGQRVTLRCSPRSGDLSVYWYQQSLDQGLQFLIQYYNGEERAKGNILERFSAQQFPDLHSELNLSSLELGDSALYFCASSVGGGAIGEQYFGPGTRLTVT.

This sequence joins TRBV7-8 and TRBJ1-1; D gene uncertain. Trimming removed 4 bases from V and 1 base from J, with 10 bases in between. This CDR3 has 14 amino acids. Looked up from germline, CDR1 is SGHVS and CDR2 is FQNEAQ. The CDR3 bases are TGTGCCAGCAGCTCCAGCACCGCGAACACTGAAGCTTTCTTT. Translating it yields CASSSSTANTEAFF.

This clone was picked up a small number of times. This chain joins TRBV6-6 and TRBJ2-5, with 8 positions matching TRBD1. The length of the CDR3 is 16 residues. Germline CDR1 reads MNHNY; CDR2 reads SVGAGI (reference sequence). The J segment lost 2 bases and the V segment lost 2 bases, leaving 7 bases of the junction unmatched. This chain's CDR3 is CASSYHTGTGQETQYF. DNA of the CDR3: TGTGCCAGCAGTTACCATACCGGGACAGGACAAGAGACCCAGTACTTC.

This clone has more than one count but fewer than ten. The chain joins TRBV29-1 to TRBJ2-1; TRBD2 matches 12 bases. V dropped 7 bases and J dropped 7; count of bases not matched to a gene: 5. Germline CDR1 reads SQVTM; CDR2 reads ANQGSEA. The CDR3 is 13 amino acids. The DNA for the CDR3 is TGCAGCGCGACTAGCGGGGGCCGGAATGAGCAGTTCTTC. Translation gives CSATSGGRNEQFF.

This clone was detected once. In nucleotides, the CDR3 is TGCGCCAGCAGTTTTTGCGGGGAGAAGAAATTCTACGAGCAGTACTTC. It specifies CASSFCGEKKFYEQYF. V is TRBV23-1 and J is TRBJ2-7; tentatively, D is TRBD2 (6 bases). TRBV23-1 is known as an ORF, though its function is uncertain. This CDR3 has 16 residues. The ends were cut back, 5 bases at V and 3 bases at J, with 20 bases in the middle.

This clone was picked up many times. The chain is built from TRBV11-3 and TRBJ2-1; 9 nucleotides align to TRBD2. After removal of 3 bases from V and 8 bases from J, the junction contained 11 bases not matched to a gene. Germline loops: CDR1 SGHNT, CDR2 YENEEA. The CDR3 has 16 amino acids. This CDR3 is CASSFDGRGGADEQFF. The CDR3 DNA sequence: TGTGCCAGCAGCTTTGATGGGCGCGGGGGGGCCGATGAGCAGTTCTTC.

The rearrangement links TRBV6-1 to TRBJ1-6; D uncertain. The CDR3 sequence is 13 residues long. Germline V gives CDR1 MNHNS, CDR2 SASEGT. Trimming cost V 7 bases and J 7 bases, with 11 bases left between them. CDR3 nucleotides: TGTGCCAGCAAGATTGGGGAGAATTCACCCCTCCACTTT. The encoded protein is CASKIGENSPLHF.

The table lists this clone with a few counts. The rearrangement links TRBV4-2 to TRBJ2-5, with D tentatively TRBD1 or TRBD2 (5 bases each). CDR3 size: 16 residues. Germline V lookup: CDR1 LGHNA, CDR2 YNFKEQ. V was clipped by 1 base and J by 5 bases, with 17 bases between them. Written as DNA, the CDR3 is TGTGCCAGCAGCCAAGTTGAGGTGGGGACGGGTGAGACCCAGTACTTC. Its translation: CASSQVEVGTGETQYF.

The chain recombines TRBV30 with TRBJ1-1; no clear D. This CDR3 region has 11 residues. V was shortened by 4 bases and J by 2 bases, with 5 bases between the two germline ends. Per germline, CDR1 GTSNPN and CDR2 SVGIG (reference sequence). The chain's CDR3 is CAWTVNTEAFF. DNA of the CDR3: TGTGCCTGGACGGTAAACACTGAAGCTTTCTTT.

This clone was detected once. The rearrangement joins TRBV29-1 to TRBJ1-1; TRBD1 might be the D (5 bases). With 4 bases removed from V and 4 bases from J, the gap between germline ends came to 10 bases. Germline CDR1 is SQVTM and CDR2 is ANQGSEA. CDR3 length equals 12 residues. The CDR3 sequence is CSVVGAGTEAFF. As DNA, the CDR3 is TGCAGCGTTGTAGGGGCTGGCACTGAAGCTTTCTTT.

This clone was observed a handful of times. V gene TRBV5-6 combines with J gene TRBJ2-7, with D tentatively TRBD1 (6 bases). Trimming pared 4 bases from V and 3 bases from J, leaving 14 bases between. The CDR3 consists of 14 residues. The germline V gene has CDR1 SGHDT and CDR2 YYEEEE. The CDR3 DNA is TGTGCCAGCAGCCCGAGGACCAGGGGCTACGAGCAGTACTTC. It specifies CASSPRTRGYEQYF. Full variable domain (rest looked up from reference TRBV5-6 and TRBJ2-7): DAGVTQSPTHLIKTRGQQVTLRCSPKSGHDTVSWYQQALGQGPQFIFQYYEEEERQRGNFPDRFSGHQFPNYSSELNVNALLLGDSALYLCASSPRTRGYEQYFGPGTRLTVT.

This clone was detected only a few times. The J gene is TRBJ1-1, the V gene TRBV29-1; the D is unclear. From germline, CDR1 is SQVTM and CDR2 ANQGSEA. V lost 0 bases to trimming and J lost 11 bases, with 22 bases between them. The CDR3 sequence is 15 residues long. Written as DNA, the CDR3 is TGCAGCGTTGAAGACCCCCTAGGGTCTGGAGTGGGGGCTTTCTTT. It yields the protein CSVEDPLGSGVGAFF.

The V and J genes are TRBV6-4 and TRBJ2-3; TRBD2 matches 8 bases. Germline values: CDR1 MRHNA, CDR2 SNTAGT. The CDR3 length is 13 residues. With V trimmed by 8 bases and J by 4 bases, 5 bases remained unmatched. The CDR3 DNA reads as TGTGCCAGCTCCCGGGGGGGGTCAGATACGCAGTATTTT. This translates into CASSRGGSDTQYF.

This chain connects TRBV4-1 to TRBJ1-2; D uncertain. CDR3 size: 13 residues. CDR1 and CDR2 from the germline V gene are MGHRA and YSYEKL. Trimming removed 4 bases at V and 4 bases at J, with 10 bases between. CDR3 bases: TGCGCCAGCAGCCCAACAAGGTTCTATGGCTACACCTTC. It encodes CASSPTRFYGYTF.

The J gene is TRBJ2-1, the V gene TRBV9, with 7 bases identical to TRBD1. Germline V gene data show CDR1 as SGDLS and CDR2 as YYNGEE. This CDR3 has 15 amino acids. The V gene end was trimmed by 3 bases and the J gene end by 0 bases; junction bases not matched to a gene: 3. The CDR3 region is CASSETGDSYNEQFF. In DNA, the CDR3 is TGTGCCAGCAGCGAAACAGGGGACTCCTACAATGAGCAGTTCTTC.

CDR3: CALDIGPLHF. The DNA of the CDR3 is TGTGCCTTAGACATCGGCCCCCTCCACTTT. The V call is TRBV30, the J call TRBJ1-6; D unresolved. The V and J ends lost 7 bases and 13 bases respectively, with 11 bases between them. The CDR3 is made up of 10 amino acids. Germline lookup yields CDR1 GTSNPN and CDR2 SVGIG (reference sequence).